These 21 T cell receptor beta chains were sequenced from one sample in a study of CD8 T cells in Susac syndrome (dated by TCRdb to about 2019). Library preparation used the immunoSEQ multiplex PCR assay. RNA was extracted with the RNeasy kit and about 0.5 to 1 ug was reverse transcribed using random hexamers. The public reads were run again by TCRdb, first through fastp at Q25 and then through MiXCR, and only productive beta chains were kept. Under each unique CDR3 protein, matching rows form one entry showing the most common genes and DNA. A total of some 99,000 distinct CDR3 sequences appear in this sample, roughly 95% of them only once. Approximately 0.093% of the sample comes from the top ten. The sequenced material came from CD4+ T cells from PBMCs. These receptors originate from a human donor in good health.

The sample holds one count of this clonotype. The V call is TRBV12-3 or TRBV12-4, the J call TRBJ2-5; D unclear. The CDR3 covers 14 residues. V was cut by 3 bases and J by 0 bases, with 8 bases left in between. CDR3 amino acids: CASSFWAYQETQYF. The CDR3 nucleotides read TGTGCCAGCAGTTTTTGGGCGTACCAAGAGACCCAGTACTTC.

The chain joins TRBV5-6 to TRBJ1-3; no clear D. Deletions cut 2 bases from V and 1 base from J, with 7 bases between. This CDR3 comprises 14 residues. Germline CDR1 is SGHDT and CDR2 is YYEEEE. The CDR3 region is CASSLRASGNTIYF. CDR3 bases: TGTGCCAGCAGCTTAAGAGCTTCTGGAAACACCATATATTTT. Looking up the rest from reference TRBV5-6 and TRBJ1-3 gives the full variable domain: DAGVTQSPTHLIKTRGQQVTLRCSPKSGHDTVSWYQQALGQGPQFIFQYYEEEERQRGNFPDRFSGHQFPNYSSELNVNALLLGDSALYLCASSLRASGNTIYFGEGSWLTVV.

The V gene is TRBV25-1, the J gene TRBJ2-4; 7 nucleotides agree with TRBD1. Germline CDR1 and CDR2: MGHDK and SYGVNS. After removal of 4 bases from V and 15 bases from J, the junction contained 6 bases not matched to a gene. The CDR3 runs to 11 residues. CDR3 nucleotides: TGTGCCAGCAGTGTCGACAGGGTCTTGTACTTC. This encodes CASSVDRVLYF.

The V gene is TRBV3-1, the J gene TRBJ1-1; 9 bases align to TRBD1. Germline CDR1 and CDR2: LGHDT and YNNKEL (reference sequence). V shed 4 bases and J 10 bases; nucleotides not matched to a gene: 13. The CDR3 has 15 amino acids. The CDR3 nucleotides read TGTGCCAGCAGCCGCGTAAATTCGGGACAGGGTGTAGCTTTCTTT. This gives the protein CASSRVNSGQGVAFF. The whole variable domain, remainder taken from reference TRBV3-1 and TRBJ1-1, is DTAVSQTPKYLVTQMGNDKSIKCEQNLGHDTMYWYKQDSKKFLKIMFSYNNKELIINETVPNRFSPKSPDKAHLNLHINSLELGDSAVYFCASSRVNSGQGVAFFGQGTRLTVV.

V gene TRBV30 combines with J gene TRBJ1-5; D perhaps matches TRBD1 (5 bases). Trimming took off 7 bases at V and 3 bases at J, with 16 bases between the two ends. This CDR3 has 14 amino acids. CDR1 and CDR2 from the germline V gene are GTSNPN and SVGIG (reference sequence). CDR3 in amino acids: CASEGKGHNQPQHF. DNA for the CDR3: TGTGCCTCGGAGGGGAAAGGGCACAATCAGCCCCAGCATTTT.

This clonotype was detected once. The chain has TRBV19 and TRBJ2-1; 9 bases agree with TRBD2. V trimming: 3 bases; J trimming: 6 bases; junction bases outside the gene matches: 3. The CDR3 runs to 14 residues. The germline V gene has CDR1 LNHDA and CDR2 SQIVND (reference sequence). CDR3 residues: CASSMSSGVNEQFF. The CDR3 nucleotides are TGTGCCAGTAGTATGTCTAGCGGGGTCAATGAGCAGTTCTTC.

The sample holds one count of this clonotype. CDR3 protein: CASSPDTGGLETQYF. CDR3 DNA: TGTGCCAGCAGCCCAGACACAGGGGGCCTGGAGACCCAGTACTTC. V gene TRBV7-2 combines with J gene TRBJ2-5; 9 bases are shared with TRBD1. Germline-derived CDR1 and CDR2 are SGHTA and FQGNSA. The CDR3 has 15 residues. V lost 5 bases and J lost 5; bases outside the gene matches: 9.

The rearrangement joins TRBV20-1 to TRBJ1-4; D unclear. The germline V and J ends were trimmed by 6 bases and 6 bases, with 17 bases remaining between them. Germline CDR1 is DFQATT and CDR2 is SNEGSKA (reference sequence). This CDR3 is built from 14 residues. This CDR3 is CSARPNRLDEKLFF. Here the CDR3 DNA reads TGCAGTGCCCGCCCGAACCGGCTAGATGAAAAACTGTTTTTT.

This chain joins TRBV12-3 or TRBV12-4 and TRBJ2-7; D is uncertain. This CDR3 has 15 amino acids. V lost 3 bases and J lost 2, with 14 bases in between. CDR3 sequence reads: CASSFGPLQPYEQYF. The CDR3 DNA is TGTGCCAGCAGTTTTGGGCCCCTGCAACCCTACGAGCAGTACTTC.

The J gene is TRBJ2-5, the V gene TRBV7-9; D not resolved. There are 13 residues in the CDR3. Germline V CDR1 and CDR2: SEHNR, FQNEAQ (reference sequence). Trimming left V 2 bases short and J 7 bases short, with 11 bases between. CDR3 residues: CASSLSLQSTQYF. CDR3 sequence (DNA): TGTGCCAGCAGCTTAAGTCTTCAGTCGACCCAGTACTTC.

The chain carries TRBV12-3 or TRBV12-4 and TRBJ2-7; D might be TRBD2 (6 bases). V dropped 7 bases and J dropped 0 bases, with 19 bases sitting between them. This CDR3 has 16 amino acids. The CDR3 here is CASTSVEWGDSYEQYF. The CDR3 DNA follows: TGTGCCAGCACCTCCGTAGAGTGGGGGGACTCCTACGAGCAGTACTTC.

The chain is built from TRBV7-2 and TRBJ1-2; a weak D match, TRBD1 (5 bases). The CDR3 runs to 13 residues. Trimming pared 3 bases from V and 8 bases from J, leaving 13 bases between. CDR1 is SGHTA, CDR2 FQGNSA, per germline. CDR3 loop: CASSFRDRGGYTF. The CDR3 DNA is TGTGCCAGCAGCTTTCGGGACCGGGGAGGCTACACCTTC.

The gene calls are TRBV7-2 and TRBJ1-5; D not certain. The CDR3 runs to 15 residues. Trimming removed 5 bases at V and 0 bases at J, with 11 bases between. CDR1 and CDR2 (germline): SGHTA, FQGNSA. The chain's CDR3 is CASSRHQSSNQPQHF. In DNA, the CDR3 is TGTGCCAGCAGCCGACATCAATCTAGCAATCAGCCCCAGCATTTT. Using reference TRBV7-2 and TRBJ1-5 for the parts outside the CDR3, the full variable domain is GAGVSQSPSNKVTEKGKDVELRCDPISGHTALYWYRQSLGQGLEFLIYFQGNSAPDKSGLPSDRFSAERTGGSVSTLTIQRTQQEDSAVYLCASSRHQSSNQPQHFGDGTRLSIL.

The chain has TRBV14 and TRBJ2-3; D not certain. V lost 3 bases to trimming and J lost 1 base, with 8 bases between them. The CDR3 sequence is 14 residues long. CDR1 and CDR2 from the germline V gene are SGHDN and FVKESK. The CDR3 region has the DNA TGTGCCAGCAGCCAGGAAGCCCGCACAGATACGCAGTATTTT. It is translated as CASSQEARTDTQYF.

The rearrangement joins TRBV3-1 to TRBJ2-7; 11 nucleotides match TRBD1. Unmatched junction bases numbered 7, after V lost 6 bases and J lost 3 bases. CDR3 size: 15 residues. The germline CDR1 and CDR2 sequences are LGHDT and YNNKEL (reference sequence). This chain's CDR3 is CASSSPGTGGYEQYF. Written as DNA, the CDR3 is TGTGCCAGCAGTTCCCCCGGGACAGGGGGCTACGAGCAGTACTTC.

The genes are TRBV29-1 and TRBJ1-1, with 9 bases matching TRBD1. The V gene end was trimmed by 7 bases and the J gene end by 4 bases; junction bases not matched to a gene: 10. This CDR3 is built from 14 residues. Looked up from germline, CDR1 is SQVTM and CDR2 is ANQGSEA. The CDR3 loop is CSAANRGQSTEAFF. In DNA form, the CDR3 reads TGCAGCGCTGCGAACAGGGGGCAGAGCACTGAAGCTTTCTTT.

The rearrangement joins TRBV7-2 to TRBJ2-7; no clear D gene. In germline, CDR1 is SGHTA, CDR2 FQGNSA. V was pared by 5 bases and J by 2 bases, with 7 bases between. The CDR3 has 12 amino acids. The CDR3 DNA reads as TGTGCCAGCAGCAAGTACACCTACGAGCAGTACTTC. Its translation is CASSKYTYEQYF.

V gene TRBV9 combines with J gene TRBJ1-1; the match to TRBD1 covers 7 bases. Germline CDR1 SGDLS, CDR2 YYNGEE. The CDR3 is 12 amino acids. The ends lost 5 bases at V and 5 bases at J; junction bases unmatched: 3. CDR3 in amino acids: CASSAQGTEAFF. The CDR3, as DNA: TGTGCCAGCAGTGCACAGGGGACTGAAGCTTTCTTT.

V is TRBV29-1 and J is TRBJ1-2; TRBD1 might be the D (6 bases). V lost 3 bases to trimming and J lost 4 bases, with 12 bases between them. The CDR3 length is 13 residues. Germline CDR1 reads SQVTM; CDR2 reads ANQGSEA. CDR3 sequence: CSVDWQGIYGYTF. CDR3 nucleotide sequence: TGCAGCGTTGACTGGCAGGGGATCTATGGCTACACCTTC.

This chain's CDR3 is CASRLTSGSSYEQYF. The CDR3 bases are TGTGCCAGCAGGCTTACTAGCGGGAGCTCATACGAGCAGTACTTC. The J gene is TRBJ2-7, the V gene TRBV6-2 or TRBV6-3, with TRBD2 matching over 11 bases. CDR3 size: 15 residues. The ends lost 6 bases at V and 4 bases at J; junction bases unmatched: 8. CDR1 is MNHEY, CDR2 SVGEGT, per germline.

The chain recombines TRBV2 with TRBJ2-2; possibly TRBD2 for D (6 bases). The germline gives CDR1 SNHLY, CDR2 FYNNEI. The length of the CDR3 is 15 residues. Trimming stripped 7 bases from V and 4 bases from J, with 16 bases between. CDR3 sequence reads: CASTRGSGVTGELFF. CDR3 bases: TGTGCCAGCACGCGGGGTAGCGGCGTCACCGGGGAGCTGTTTTTT.